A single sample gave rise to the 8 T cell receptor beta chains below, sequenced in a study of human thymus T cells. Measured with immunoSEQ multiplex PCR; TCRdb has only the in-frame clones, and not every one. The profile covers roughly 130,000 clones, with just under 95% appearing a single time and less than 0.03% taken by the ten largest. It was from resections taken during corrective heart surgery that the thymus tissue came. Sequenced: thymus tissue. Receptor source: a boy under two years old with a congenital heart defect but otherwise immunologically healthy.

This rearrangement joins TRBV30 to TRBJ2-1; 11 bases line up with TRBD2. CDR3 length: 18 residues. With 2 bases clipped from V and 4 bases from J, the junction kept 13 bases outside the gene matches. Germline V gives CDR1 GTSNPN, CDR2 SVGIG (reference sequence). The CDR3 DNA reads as TGTGCCTGGAGTTACTTAGCGGGGGGGTCCCCGGGGTACAATGAGCAGTTCTTC. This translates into CAWSYLAGGSPGYNEQFF.

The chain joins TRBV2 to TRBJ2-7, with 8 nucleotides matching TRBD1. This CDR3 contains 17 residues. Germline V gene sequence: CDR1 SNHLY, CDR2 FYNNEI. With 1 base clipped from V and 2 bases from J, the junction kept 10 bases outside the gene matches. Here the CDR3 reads CASSEDRPRQGTYEQYF. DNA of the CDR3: TGTGCCAGCAGTGAAGATCGACCGAGACAGGGGACCTACGAGCAGTACTTC.

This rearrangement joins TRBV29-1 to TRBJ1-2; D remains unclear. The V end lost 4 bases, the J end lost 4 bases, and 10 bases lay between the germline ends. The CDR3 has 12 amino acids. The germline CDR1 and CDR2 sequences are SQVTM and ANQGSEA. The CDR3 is CSVATAPYGYTF. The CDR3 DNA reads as TGCAGCGTTGCGACTGCACCCTATGGCTACACCTTC.

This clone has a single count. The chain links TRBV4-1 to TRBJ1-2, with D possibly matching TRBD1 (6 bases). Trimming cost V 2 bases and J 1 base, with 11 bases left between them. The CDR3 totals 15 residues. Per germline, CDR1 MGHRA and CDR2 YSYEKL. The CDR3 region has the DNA TGCGCCAGCAGCCAACCGGGACAACATAACTATGGCTACACCTTC. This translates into CASSQPGQHNYGYTF.

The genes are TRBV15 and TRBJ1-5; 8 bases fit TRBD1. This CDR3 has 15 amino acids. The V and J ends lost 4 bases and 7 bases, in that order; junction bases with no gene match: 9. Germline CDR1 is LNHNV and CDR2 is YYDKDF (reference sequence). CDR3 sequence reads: CATSIKDREGQPQHF. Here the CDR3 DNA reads TGTGCCACCAGCATCAAGGACAGGGAGGGACAGCCCCAGCATTTT.

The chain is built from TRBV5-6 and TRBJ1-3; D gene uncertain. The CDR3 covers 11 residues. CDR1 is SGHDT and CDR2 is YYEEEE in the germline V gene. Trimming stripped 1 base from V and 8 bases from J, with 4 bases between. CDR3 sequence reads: CASSLRDTIYF. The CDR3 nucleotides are TGTGCCAGCAGCTTGCGTGACACCATATATTTT. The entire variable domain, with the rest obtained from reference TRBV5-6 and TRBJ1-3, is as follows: DAGVTQSPTHLIKTRGQQVTLRCSPKSGHDTVSWYQQALGQGPQFIFQYYEEEERQRGNFPDRFSGHQFPNYSSELNVNALLLGDSALYLCASSLRDTIYFGEGSWLTVV.

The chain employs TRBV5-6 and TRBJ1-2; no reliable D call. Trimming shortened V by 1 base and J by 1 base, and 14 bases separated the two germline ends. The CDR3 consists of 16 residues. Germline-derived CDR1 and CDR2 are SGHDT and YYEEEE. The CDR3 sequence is CASSLRDNKLNYGYTF. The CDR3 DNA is TGTGCCAGCAGCTTGAGAGACAACAAGCTTAACTATGGCTACACCTTC.

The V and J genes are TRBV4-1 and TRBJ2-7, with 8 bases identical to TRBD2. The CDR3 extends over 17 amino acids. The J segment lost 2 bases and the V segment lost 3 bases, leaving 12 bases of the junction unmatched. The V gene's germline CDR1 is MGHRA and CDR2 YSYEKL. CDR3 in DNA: TGCGCCAGCAGCCAGAAAACTATAGCGGGGTCGACCTACGAGCAGTACTTC. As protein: CASSQKTIAGSTYEQYF.